Reported below is one T cell receptor beta chain. The data were obtained in a study of blood T cell repertoires in COVID-19. Study-wide background: Italy, Spain and the United States were the sources of the convalescent and acute COVID-19 samples. The analysed material was cDNA or gDNA that came from T cells, B-cell-depleted T cells, or PBMCs.

Per the original data handling: Using reference gene primer amplification, nucleated cell counts were estimated. The assay was immunoSEQ multiplex PCR, and TCRdb's table has in-frame clones only and misses some. V and J calls and clone size come straight from that table; D and trimming were deduced from the DNA. The table records around 150,000 clones, roughly 74% of them present only once. The germline V gene encodes CDR1 LGHDT and CDR2 YNNKEL (reference sequence). The CDR3 runs 16 residues. Trimming removed 3 bases from V and 0 bases from J; junction bases left unmatched: 4. V usage is TRBV3-1 (or the pseudogene TRBV3-2) and J usage is TRBJ1-4; 7 nucleotides match TRBD1. Material for sequencing was peripheral blood. The TCR comes from a woman over 75 with acute or convalescent COVID-19. The CDR3 spells CASSHPTGPTNEKLFF. The CDR3 region has the DNA TGTGCCAGCAGCCACCCGACAGGGCCAACTAATGAAAAACTGTTTTTT.